The T cell receptor (beta chain) under discussion was sequenced for a study of T cells in localized non-small cell lung cancer. General observations from the study: Clonality of T cells reached its maximum in uninvolved adjacent lung, surpassing tumor. In adjacent lung, a median about 50 of the top 100 tumor clones were found. Higher T cell density in the blood was associated with longer overall survival, whereas higher adjacent-lung clonality associated with shorter survival. Heterogeneity remains possible because sequencing was limited to only one tumor region.

Worth noting for this clone: Its target is not known.

Germline CDR1 is MNHNY and CDR2 is SVGAGI (reference sequence). The CDR3 is 12 residues long. The V and J ends lost 2 bases and 3 bases respectively, with 3 bases between them. Clones were read by immunoSEQ multiplex PCR, and TCRdb kept only the in-frame ones, dropping some. This sample has tens of thousands of clones, with around 83% found just once. The TCR comes from a man aged 35 to 69 with stage II lung adenocarcinoma. The chain carries TRBV6-6 and TRBJ2-3, with no clear D. The source was PBMCs, collected before any cancer treatment. CDR3 loop: CASSYGTDTQYF. CDR3 in DNA: TGTGCCAGCAGTTACGGTACAGATACGCAGTATTTT.